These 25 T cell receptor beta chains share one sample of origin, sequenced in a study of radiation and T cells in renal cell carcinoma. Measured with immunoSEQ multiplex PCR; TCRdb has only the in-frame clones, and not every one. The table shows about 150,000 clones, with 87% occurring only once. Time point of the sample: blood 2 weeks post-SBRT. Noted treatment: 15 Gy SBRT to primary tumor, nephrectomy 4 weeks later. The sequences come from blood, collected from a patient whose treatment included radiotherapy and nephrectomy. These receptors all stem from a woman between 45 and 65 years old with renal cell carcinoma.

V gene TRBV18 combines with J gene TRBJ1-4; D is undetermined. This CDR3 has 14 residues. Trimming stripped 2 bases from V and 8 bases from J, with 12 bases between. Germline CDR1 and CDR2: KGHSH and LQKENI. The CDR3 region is CASSPAAGIEKLFF. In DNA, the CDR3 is TGTGCCAGCTCACCAGCTGCGGGGATCGAAAAACTGTTTTTT.

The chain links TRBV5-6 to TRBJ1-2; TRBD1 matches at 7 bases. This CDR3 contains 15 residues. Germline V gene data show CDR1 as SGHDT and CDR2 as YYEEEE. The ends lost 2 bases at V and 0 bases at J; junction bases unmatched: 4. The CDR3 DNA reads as TGTGCCAGCAGCTTTCGGGACAGAACTAACTATGGCTACACCTTC. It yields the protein CASSFRDRTNYGYTF.

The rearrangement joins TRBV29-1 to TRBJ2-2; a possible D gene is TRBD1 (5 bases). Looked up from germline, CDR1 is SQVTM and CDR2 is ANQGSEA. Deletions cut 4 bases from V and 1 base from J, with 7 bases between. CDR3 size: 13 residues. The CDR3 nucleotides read TGCAGCGTTGCTAGGGGGAACACCGGGGAGCTGTTTTTT. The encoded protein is CSVARGNTGELFF.

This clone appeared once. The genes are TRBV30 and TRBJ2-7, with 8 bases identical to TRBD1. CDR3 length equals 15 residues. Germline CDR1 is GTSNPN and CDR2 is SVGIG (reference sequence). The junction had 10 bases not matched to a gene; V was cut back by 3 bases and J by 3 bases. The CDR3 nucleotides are TGTGCCTGGAGAAAAGGGACAGGAAAGGGCTACGAGCAGTACTTC. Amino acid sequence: CAWRKGTGKGYEQYF.

CDR3 region: CASSLGDQSSYEQYF. CDR3 in DNA: TGCGCCAGCAGCCTAGGGGACCAGAGCTCCTACGAGCAGTACTTC. The rearrangement joins TRBV5-1 to TRBJ2-7; either TRBD1 or TRBD2 may fit D (5 bases each). The V and J ends lost 4 bases and 0 bases respectively, with 14 bases between them. The V gene's germline CDR1 is SGHRS and CDR2 YFSETQ. The CDR3 sequence is 15 residues long.

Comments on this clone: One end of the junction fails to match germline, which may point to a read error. The CDR3 DNA reads TGTGCTAGCAGCTTAGCTTCGGGGGGGCTATTCGTGGAGACCCAGTACTTC. Its translation: CASSLASGGLFVETQYF. The chain recombines TRBV7-7 with TRBJ2-5; 8 bases fit TRBD2. The length of the CDR3 is 17 residues. CDR1 is SSHAT, CDR2 FNYEAQ, per germline (reference sequence).

The CDR3 DNA is TGTGCCAGCAGCTTAAGGCTAGCGGGGGCTGGTAGGGATGAGCAGTTCTTC. Amino acid sequence: CASSLRLAGAGRDEQFF. The chain recombines TRBV7-9 with TRBJ2-1; TRBD2 matches 10 bases. The CDR3 consists of 17 residues. CDR1 is SEHNR and CDR2 is FQNEAQ in the germline V gene (reference sequence). J was trimmed by 8 bases and V by 2 bases; bases with no gene match: 12.

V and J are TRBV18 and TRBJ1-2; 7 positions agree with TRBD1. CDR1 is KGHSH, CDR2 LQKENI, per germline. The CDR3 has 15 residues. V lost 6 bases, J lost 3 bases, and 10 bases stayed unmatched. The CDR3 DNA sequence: TGTGCCAGCTCTCACACTGACAGGGTTTACTATGGCTACACCTTC. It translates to CASSHTDRVYYGYTF.

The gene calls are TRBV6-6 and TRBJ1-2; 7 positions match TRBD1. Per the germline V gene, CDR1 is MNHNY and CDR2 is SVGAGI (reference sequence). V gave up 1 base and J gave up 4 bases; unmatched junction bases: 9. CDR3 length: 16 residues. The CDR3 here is CASSYFPDRSGYGYTF. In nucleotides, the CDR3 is TGTGCCAGCAGTTACTTCCCGGACAGGAGTGGCTATGGCTACACCTTC.

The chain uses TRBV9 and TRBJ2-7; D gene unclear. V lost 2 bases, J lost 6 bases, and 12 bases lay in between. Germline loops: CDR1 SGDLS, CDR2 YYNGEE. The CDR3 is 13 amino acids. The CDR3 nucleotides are TGTGCCAGCAGCGTCCAAATAGACTCCGAGCAGTACTTC. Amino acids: CASSVQIDSEQYF.

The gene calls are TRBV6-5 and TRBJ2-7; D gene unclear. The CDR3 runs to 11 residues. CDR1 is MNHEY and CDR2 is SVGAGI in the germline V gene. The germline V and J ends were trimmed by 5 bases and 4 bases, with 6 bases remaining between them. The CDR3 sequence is CASSKDYEQYF. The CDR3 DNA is TGTGCCAGCAGTAAGGATTACGAGCAGTACTTC.

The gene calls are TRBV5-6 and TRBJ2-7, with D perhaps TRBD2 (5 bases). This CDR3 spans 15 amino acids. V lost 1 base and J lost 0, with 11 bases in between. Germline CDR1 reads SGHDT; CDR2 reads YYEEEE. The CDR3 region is CASSLQPGSSYEQYF. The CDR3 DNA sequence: TGTGCCAGCAGCTTGCAGCCTGGGAGCTCCTACGAGCAGTACTTC. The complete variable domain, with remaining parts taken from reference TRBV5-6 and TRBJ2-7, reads DAGVTQSPTHLIKTRGQQVTLRCSPKSGHDTVSWYQQALGQGPQFIFQYYEEEERQRGNFPDRFSGHQFPNYSSELNVNALLLGDSALYLCASSLQPGSSYEQYFGPGTRLTVT.

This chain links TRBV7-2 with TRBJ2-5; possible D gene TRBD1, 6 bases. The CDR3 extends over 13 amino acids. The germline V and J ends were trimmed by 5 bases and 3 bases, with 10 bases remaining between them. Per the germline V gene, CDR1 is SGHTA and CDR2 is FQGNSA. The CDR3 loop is CASSRQVEETQYF. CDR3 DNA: TGTGCCAGCAGCCGACAGGTCGAAGAGACCCAGTACTTC.

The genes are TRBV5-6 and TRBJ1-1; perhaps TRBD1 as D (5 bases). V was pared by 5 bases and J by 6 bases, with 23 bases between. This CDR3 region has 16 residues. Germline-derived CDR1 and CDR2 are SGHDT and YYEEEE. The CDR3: CASSDSRSLVDAEAFF. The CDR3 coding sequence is TGTGCCAGCAGTGACAGCCGAAGTTTAGTTGACGCTGAAGCTTTCTTT.

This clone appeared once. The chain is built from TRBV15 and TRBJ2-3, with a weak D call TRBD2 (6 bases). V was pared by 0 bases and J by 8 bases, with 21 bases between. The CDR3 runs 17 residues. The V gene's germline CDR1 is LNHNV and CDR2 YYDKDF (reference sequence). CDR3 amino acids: CATSRDAGGPAGGTQYF. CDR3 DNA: TGTGCCACCAGCAGAGATGCCGGTGGGCCCGCCGGGGGTACGCAGTATTTT.

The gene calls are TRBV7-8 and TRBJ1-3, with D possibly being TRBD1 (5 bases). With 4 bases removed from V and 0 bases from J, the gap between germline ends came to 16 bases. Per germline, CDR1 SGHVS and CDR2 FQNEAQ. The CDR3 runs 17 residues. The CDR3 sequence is CASSSTGTPSSGNTIYF. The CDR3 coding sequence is TGTGCCAGCAGCTCGACCGGGACGCCGAGCTCTGGAAACACCATATATTTT.

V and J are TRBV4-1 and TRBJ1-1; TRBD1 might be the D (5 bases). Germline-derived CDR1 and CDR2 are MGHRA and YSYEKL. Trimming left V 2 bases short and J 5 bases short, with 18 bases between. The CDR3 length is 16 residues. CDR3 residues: CASSQSPRRGWTEAFF. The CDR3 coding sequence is TGCGCCAGCAGCCAAAGCCCTCGGCGGGGGTGGACTGAAGCTTTCTTT.

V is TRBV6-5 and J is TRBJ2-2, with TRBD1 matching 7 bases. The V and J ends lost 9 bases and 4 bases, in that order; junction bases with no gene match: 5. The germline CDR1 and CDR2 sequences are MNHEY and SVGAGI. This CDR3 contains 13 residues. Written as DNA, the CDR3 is TGTGCCAGTAGACAGGGAGTCACCGGGGAGCTGTTTTTT. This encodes CASRQGVTGELFF.

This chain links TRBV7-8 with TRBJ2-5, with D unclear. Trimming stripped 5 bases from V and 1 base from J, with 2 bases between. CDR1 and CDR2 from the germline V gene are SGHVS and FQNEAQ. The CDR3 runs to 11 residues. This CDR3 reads CASSAQETQYF. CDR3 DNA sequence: TGTGCCAGCAGCGCCCAAGAGACCCAGTACTTC.

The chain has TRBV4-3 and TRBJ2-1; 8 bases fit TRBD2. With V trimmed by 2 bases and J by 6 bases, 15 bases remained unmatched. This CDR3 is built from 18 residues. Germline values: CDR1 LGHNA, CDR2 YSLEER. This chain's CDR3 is CASSQYRGGAEVGNEQFF. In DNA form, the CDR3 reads TGCGCCAGCAGCCAATACCGGGGGGGCGCGGAAGTAGGCAATGAGCAGTTCTTC.

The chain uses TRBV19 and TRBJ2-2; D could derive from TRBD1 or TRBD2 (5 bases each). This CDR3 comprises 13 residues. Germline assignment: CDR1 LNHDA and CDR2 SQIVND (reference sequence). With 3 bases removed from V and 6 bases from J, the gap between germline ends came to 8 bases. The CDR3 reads CASSIGAPGELFF. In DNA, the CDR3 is TGTGCCAGTAGTATCGGGGCCCCCGGGGAGCTGTTTTTT.

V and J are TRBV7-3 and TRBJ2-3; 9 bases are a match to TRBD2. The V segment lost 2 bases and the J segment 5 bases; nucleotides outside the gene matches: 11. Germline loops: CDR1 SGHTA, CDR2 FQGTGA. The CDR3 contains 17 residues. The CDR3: CASSLGRGGLVKDTQYF. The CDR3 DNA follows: TGTGCCAGCAGCTTAGGGCGGGGGGGCCTGGTTAAAGATACGCAGTATTTT. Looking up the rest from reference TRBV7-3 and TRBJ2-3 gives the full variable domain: GAGVSQTPSNKVTEKGKYVELRCDPISGHTALYWYRQSLGQGPEFLIYFQGTGAADDSGLPNDRFFAVRPEGSVSTLKIQRTERGDSAVYLCASSLGRGGLVKDTQYFGPGTRLTVL.

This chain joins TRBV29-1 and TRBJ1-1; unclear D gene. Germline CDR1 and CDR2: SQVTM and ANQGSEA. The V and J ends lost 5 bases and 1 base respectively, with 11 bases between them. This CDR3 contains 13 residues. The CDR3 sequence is CSVTKASNTEAFF. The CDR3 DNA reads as TGCAGCGTTACAAAGGCTTCGAACACTGAAGCTTTCTTT.

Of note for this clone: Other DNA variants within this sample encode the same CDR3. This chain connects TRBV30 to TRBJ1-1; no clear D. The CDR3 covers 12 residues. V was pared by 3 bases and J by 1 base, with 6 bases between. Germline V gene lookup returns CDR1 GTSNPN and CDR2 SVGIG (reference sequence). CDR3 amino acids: CAWSRQNTEAFF. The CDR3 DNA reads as TGTGCCTGGAGCCGACAGAACACTGAAGCTTTCTTT.

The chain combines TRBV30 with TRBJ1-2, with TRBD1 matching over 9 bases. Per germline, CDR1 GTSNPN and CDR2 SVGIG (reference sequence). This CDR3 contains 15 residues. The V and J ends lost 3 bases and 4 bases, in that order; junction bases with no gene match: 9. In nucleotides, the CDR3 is TGTGCCTGGAGATACAGGGGGCGCGAACGCTATGGCTACACCTTC. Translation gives CAWRYRGRERYGYTF.